This T cell receptor beta chain was recorded in a study of cytomegalovirus exposure and HLA in healthy donors. The germline V gene encodes CDR1 LGHNA and CDR2 YSLEER. The CDR3 spans 15 residues. The J segment lost 2 bases and the V segment lost 4 bases, leaving 4 bases of the junction unmatched. The PCR contained 60 Vbeta and 13 Jbeta primers. Produced via immunoSEQ multiplex PCR; TCRdb's table is partial and in-frame only. The sample yields 35,000 to 55,000 clones, 60% to 70% seen once. The V gene is TRBV4-3, the J gene TRBJ2-1; 8 bases match TRBD1. The sequence came from a man aged 60 to 69 in good health and CMV-seropositive. The sample consisted of PBMCs. The CDR3 region is CASSPTGVTYNEQFF. CDR3 in DNA: TGCGCCAGCAGCCCGACAGGGGTAACCTACAATGAGCAGTTCTTC.